The 8 T cell receptor beta chains below all came from one sample that was sequenced in a study of cytomegalovirus exposure and HLA in healthy donors. The PCR was carried out with 60 Vbeta primers and 13 Jbeta primers. Here immunoSEQ multiplex PCR was the method, and the copy in TCRdb shows in-frame clones only, minus some. The table lists fewer than 150,000 clones, roughly 78% of them singletons. Sequencing used PBMCs. These receptors originate from a man in his forties in good health and CMV-seropositive.

This clone has a handful of counts. The chain has TRBV7-2 and TRBJ2-7; D unclear. Per germline, CDR1 SGHTA and CDR2 FQGNSA. The CDR3 is made up of 14 amino acids. The germline V and J ends were trimmed by 6 bases and 1 base, with 13 bases remaining between them. CDR3 nucleotides: TGTGCCAGCAGTAGCTCTGACTCGTCCTACGAGCAGTACTTC. This gives the protein CASSSSDSSYEQYF.

CDR3: CASSLADRTAEAFF. The CDR3 bases are TGTGCCAGCAGCTTAGCGGACAGGACCGCTGAAGCTTTCTTT. The gene calls are TRBV7-6 and TRBJ1-1; 7 bases map to TRBD1. The CDR3 spans 14 residues. Germline-derived CDR1 and CDR2 are SGHVS and FNYEAQ. The V gene end was trimmed by 0 bases and the J gene end by 6 bases; junction bases not matched to a gene: 4. The whole variable domain, filled in from reference TRBV7-6 and TRBJ1-1, reads GAGVSQSPRYKVTKRGQDVALRCDPISGHVSLYWYRQALGQGPEFLTYFNYEAQQDKSGLPNDRFSAERPEGSISTLTIQRTEQRDSAMYRCASSLADRTAEAFFGQGTRLTVV.

The chain couples TRBV2 to TRBJ2-7; D might be TRBD2 (5 bases). V was trimmed by 2 bases and J by 0 bases, leaving 8 bases between them. Germline CDR1 is SNHLY and CDR2 is FYNNEI. The CDR3 sequence is 14 residues long. The CDR3, as DNA: TGTGCCAGCAGTGAATTAGCGACCTCCTACGAGCAGTACTTC. Translating gives CASSELATSYEQYF.

The chain combines TRBV7-2 with TRBJ2-7; 7 bases map to TRBD2. This CDR3 spans 14 amino acids. The V gene's germline CDR1 is SGHTA and CDR2 FQGNSA. V shed 1 base, J shed 0 bases, and the junction held 0 bases outside the gene matches. The CDR3 reads CASSLGTSSYEQYF. CDR3 DNA sequence: TGTGCCAGCAGCTTAGGGACTAGCTCCTACGAGCAGTACTTC.

On this clone itself: At one end, the junction sequence differs from germline, possibly due to a read error. CDR3 region: CSSRSMQGSLQNTEAFF. The CDR3 bases are TGTTCCAGCAGGTCAATGCAGGGGTCATTACAGAACACTGAAGCTTTCTTT. The chain employs TRBV7-9 and TRBJ1-1, with TRBD1 as a possible D gene (6 bases). Germline values: CDR1 SEHNR, CDR2 FQNEAQ (reference sequence). This CDR3 is 17 amino acids long.

The chain couples TRBV6-6 to TRBJ1-2; TRBD1 is a possible D gene (5 bases). V was cut by 10 bases and J by 8 bases, with 23 bases left in between. This CDR3 is built from 14 residues. Germline CDR1 reads MNHNY; CDR2 reads SVGAGI (reference sequence). The CDR3 bases are TGTGCCACCCTCACAACCGGGGGTTTAGGCGGCTACACCTTC. Translated, it gives CATLTTGGLGGYTF.

This clone has just one count. The chain has TRBV5-6 and TRBJ1-1; D uncertain. Germline V gene data show CDR1 as SGHDT and CDR2 as YYEEEE. V lost 4 bases and J lost 4, with 14 bases in between. The CDR3 spans 14 residues. In DNA, the CDR3 is TGTGCCAGCAGCCGAGAGCTACGCGGCACTGAAGCTTTCTTT. Protein: CASSRELRGTEAFF. Based on the CDR3 plus reference TRBV5-6 and TRBJ1-1, the full variable domain is DAGVTQSPTHLIKTRGQQVTLRCSPKSGHDTVSWYQQALGQGPQFIFQYYEEEERQRGNFPDRFSGHQFPNYSSELNVNALLLGDSALYLCASSRELRGTEAFFGQGTRLTVV.

The chain employs TRBV4-2 and TRBJ2-1, with TRBD2 matching over 7 bases. The V gene end was trimmed by 1 base and the J gene end by 2 bases; junction bases not matched to a gene: 5. Per germline, CDR1 LGHNA and CDR2 YNFKEQ. This CDR3 is 16 amino acids long. CDR3 loop: CASSQGSSGTYNEQFF. The DNA of the CDR3 is TGTGCCAGCAGCCAAGGCTCTAGCGGTACCTACAATGAGCAGTTCTTC.